The source of this TCR beta chain is a study of blood T cells in healthy people across ages. With a J-beta primer mix and a sample-barcoded 5' primer, a second PCR ran 7 to 11 cycles. Every cDNA was tagged by a template-switch adaptor with 12 random nucleotides. TCRdb processed the 5' RACE reads anew with MiXCR; each CDR3 protein has one entry. Of hundreds of thousands of distinct CDR3 sequences listed, 45% to 65% were seen once; the top ten hold roughly 34%. This clonotype was seen a few times. The CDR3 has 12 amino acids. Trimming cost V 8 bases and J 6 bases; bases outside gene matches: 7. Germline lookup yields CDR1 SQVTM and CDR2 ANQGSEA.

This clonotype originated in a man between 60 and 75 years old in good health. This chain connects TRBV29-1 to TRBJ2-1; 7 positions match TRBD1. The sequenced material came from blood. The CDR3 spells CSSNRGGNEQFF. The CDR3 DNA reads TGCAGCAGCAACAGGGGCGGCAATGAGCAGTTCTTC.